A single T cell receptor beta chain is shown here with its context. The source of the sample is a study of blood T cell repertoires in COVID-19. TCRdb's copy holds only in-frame clones and misses some; the assay was immunoSEQ multiplex PCR. The sample holds roughly 230,000 clones, around 90% seen once. CDR3 length: 15 residues. Germline V CDR1 and CDR2: SGHTA, FQGNSA. Trimming cost V 5 bases and J 5 bases; bases outside gene matches: 6. The V and J genes are TRBV7-2 and TRBJ2-5, with 12 bases identical to TRBD2. The sequencing sample was made of peripheral blood. The sequence was obtained from a woman aged 60-70 years with COVID-19, enrolled during active disease. The CDR3: CASSPASGGAETQYF. The CDR3 region has the DNA TGTGCCAGCAGCCCCGCTAGCGGGGGGGCTGAGACCCAGTACTTC.